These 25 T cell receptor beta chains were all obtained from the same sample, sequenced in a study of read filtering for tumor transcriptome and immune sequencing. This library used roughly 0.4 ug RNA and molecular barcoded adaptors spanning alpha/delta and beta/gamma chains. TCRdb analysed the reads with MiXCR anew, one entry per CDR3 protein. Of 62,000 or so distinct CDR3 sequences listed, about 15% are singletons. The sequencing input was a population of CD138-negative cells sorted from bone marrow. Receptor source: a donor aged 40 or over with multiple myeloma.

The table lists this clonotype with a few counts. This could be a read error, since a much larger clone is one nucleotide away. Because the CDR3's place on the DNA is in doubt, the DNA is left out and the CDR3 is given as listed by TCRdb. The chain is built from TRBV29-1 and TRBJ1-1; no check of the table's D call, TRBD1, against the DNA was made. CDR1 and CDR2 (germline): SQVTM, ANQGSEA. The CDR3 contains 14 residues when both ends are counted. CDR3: CSVAEGTGRTEALF.

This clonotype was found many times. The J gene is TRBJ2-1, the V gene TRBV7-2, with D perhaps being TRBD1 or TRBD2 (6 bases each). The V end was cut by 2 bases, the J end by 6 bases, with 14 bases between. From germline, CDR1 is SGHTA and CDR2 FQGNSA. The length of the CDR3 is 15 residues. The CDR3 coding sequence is TGTGCCAGCAGCTTATGGGGGGCGAGGGGCAATGAGCAGTTCTTC. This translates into CASSLWGARGNEQFF.

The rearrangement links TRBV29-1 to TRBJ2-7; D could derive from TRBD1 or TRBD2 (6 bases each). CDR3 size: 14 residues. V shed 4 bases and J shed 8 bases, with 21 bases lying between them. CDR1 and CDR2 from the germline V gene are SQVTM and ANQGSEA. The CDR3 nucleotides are TGCAGCGTTGGGCTCGGACAGCGGGCAGTCAAGCAGTACTTC. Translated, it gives CSVGLGQRAVKQYF.

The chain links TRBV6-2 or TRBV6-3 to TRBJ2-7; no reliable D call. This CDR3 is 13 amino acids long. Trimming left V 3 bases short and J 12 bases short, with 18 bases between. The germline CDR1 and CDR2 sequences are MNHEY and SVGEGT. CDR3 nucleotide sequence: TGTGCCAGCAGTTATCAGGTTCTCTCGAAACTGTACTTC. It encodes CASSYQVLSKLYF.

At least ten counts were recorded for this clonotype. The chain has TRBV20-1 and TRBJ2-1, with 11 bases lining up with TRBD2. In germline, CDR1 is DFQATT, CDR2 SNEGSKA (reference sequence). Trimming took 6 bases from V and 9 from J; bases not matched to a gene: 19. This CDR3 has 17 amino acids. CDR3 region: CSAQPLPLAGEWSEQFF. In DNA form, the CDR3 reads TGCAGTGCCCAACCCCTCCCACTAGCGGGGGAGTGGAGTGAGCAGTTCTTC.

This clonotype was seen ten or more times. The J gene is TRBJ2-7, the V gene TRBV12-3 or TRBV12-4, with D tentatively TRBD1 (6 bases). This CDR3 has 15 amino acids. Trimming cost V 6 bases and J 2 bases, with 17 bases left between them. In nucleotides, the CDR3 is TGTGCCAGCAGCCAGACAGGTACTATGACCTACGAGCAGTACTTC. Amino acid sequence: CASSQTGTMTYEQYF.

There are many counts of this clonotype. CDR3 sequence (DNA): TGCAGCGTTAACTATAGGACTAGCGGGGTTCGGGACAATGAGCAGTTCTTC. The encoded protein is CSVNYRTSGVRDNEQFF. The chain couples TRBV29-1 to TRBJ2-1; TRBD2 aligns across 12 bases. In germline, CDR1 is SQVTM, CDR2 ANQGSEA. V was clipped by 5 bases and J by 5 bases; unmatched bases: 13. CDR3 size: 17 residues.

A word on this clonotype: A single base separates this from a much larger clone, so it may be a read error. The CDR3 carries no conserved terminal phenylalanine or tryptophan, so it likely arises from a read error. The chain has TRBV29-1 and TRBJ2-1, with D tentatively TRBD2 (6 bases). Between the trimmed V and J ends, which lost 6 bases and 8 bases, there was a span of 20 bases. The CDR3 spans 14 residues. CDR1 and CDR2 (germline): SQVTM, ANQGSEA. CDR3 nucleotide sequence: TGCAGCGTCGGAGGGATATCCAATGGGGATGAGCAGTTCTCC. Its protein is CSVGGISNGDEQFS.

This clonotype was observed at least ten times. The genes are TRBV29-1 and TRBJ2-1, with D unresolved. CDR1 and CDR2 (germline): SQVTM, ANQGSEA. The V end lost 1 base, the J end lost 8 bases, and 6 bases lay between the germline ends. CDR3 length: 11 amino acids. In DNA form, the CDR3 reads TGCAGCGTTGAAGTTACCCATGAGCAGTTCTTC. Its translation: CSVEVTHEQFF.

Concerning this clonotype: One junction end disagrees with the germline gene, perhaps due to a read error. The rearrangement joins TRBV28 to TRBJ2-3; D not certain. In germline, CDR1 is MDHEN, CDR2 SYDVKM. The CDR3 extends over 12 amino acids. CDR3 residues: CASGDSKDTQCF. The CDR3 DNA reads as TGTGCCAGCGGGGATTCCAAAGATACGCAGTGTTTT.

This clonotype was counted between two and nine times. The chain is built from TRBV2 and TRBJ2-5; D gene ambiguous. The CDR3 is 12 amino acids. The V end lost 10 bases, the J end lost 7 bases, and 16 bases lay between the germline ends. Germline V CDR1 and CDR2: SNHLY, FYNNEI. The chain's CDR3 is CATQGLIATQYF. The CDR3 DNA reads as TGTGCCACCCAAGGGCTAATCGCGACCCAGTACTTC.

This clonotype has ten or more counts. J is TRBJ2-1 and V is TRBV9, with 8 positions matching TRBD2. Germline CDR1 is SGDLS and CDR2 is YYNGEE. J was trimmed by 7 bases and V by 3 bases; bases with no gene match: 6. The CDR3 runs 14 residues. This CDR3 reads CASSEREFQNEQFF. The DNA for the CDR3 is TGTGCCAGCAGCGAGCGGGAGTTCCAGAATGAGCAGTTCTTC.

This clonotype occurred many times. CDR3 coding DNA: TGTGCCAGCAGTTACGAATACGACAGGGCGGGTGCTTTCTTT. As protein: CASSYEYDRAGAFF. The chain couples TRBV6-2 or TRBV6-3 to TRBJ1-1, with 7 bases lining up with TRBD1. The junction had 11 bases not matched to a gene; V was cut back by 2 bases and J by 11 bases. Germline V lookup: CDR1 MNHEY, CDR2 SVGEGT. The CDR3 totals 14 residues.

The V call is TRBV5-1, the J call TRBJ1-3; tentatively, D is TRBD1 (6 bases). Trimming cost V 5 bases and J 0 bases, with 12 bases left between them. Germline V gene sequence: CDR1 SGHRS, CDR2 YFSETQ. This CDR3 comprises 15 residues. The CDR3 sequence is CASSSDSRSGNTIYF. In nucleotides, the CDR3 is TGCGCCAGCAGTTCGGACAGTCGCTCTGGAAACACCATATATTTT.

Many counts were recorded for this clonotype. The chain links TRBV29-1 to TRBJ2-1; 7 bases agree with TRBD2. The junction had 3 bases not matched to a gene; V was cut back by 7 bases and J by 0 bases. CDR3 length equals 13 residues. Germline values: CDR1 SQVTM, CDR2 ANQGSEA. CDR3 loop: CSGGGSSYNEQFF. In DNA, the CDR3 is TGCAGCGGGGGCGGGAGCTCCTACAATGAGCAGTTCTTC.

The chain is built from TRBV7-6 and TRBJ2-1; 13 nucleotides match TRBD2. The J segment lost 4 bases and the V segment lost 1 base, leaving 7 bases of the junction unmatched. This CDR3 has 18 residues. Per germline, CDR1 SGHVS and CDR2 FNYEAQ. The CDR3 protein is CASSLEGLAGEYYNEQFF. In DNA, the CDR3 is TGTGCCAGCAGCTTAGAAGGACTAGCGGGAGAATATTACAATGAGCAGTTCTTC. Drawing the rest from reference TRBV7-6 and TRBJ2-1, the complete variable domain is GAGVSQSPRYKVTKRGQDVALRCDPISGHVSLYWYRQALGQGPEFLTYFNYEAQQDKSGLPNDRFSAERPEGSISTLTIQRTEQRDSAMYRCASSLEGLAGEYYNEQFFGPGTRLTVL.

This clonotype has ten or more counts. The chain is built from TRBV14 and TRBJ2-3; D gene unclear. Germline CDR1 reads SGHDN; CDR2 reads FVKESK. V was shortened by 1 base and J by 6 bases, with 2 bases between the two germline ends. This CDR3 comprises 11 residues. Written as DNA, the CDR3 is TGTGCCAGCAGCCAAGTCGATACGCAGTATTTT. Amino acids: CASSQVDTQYF.

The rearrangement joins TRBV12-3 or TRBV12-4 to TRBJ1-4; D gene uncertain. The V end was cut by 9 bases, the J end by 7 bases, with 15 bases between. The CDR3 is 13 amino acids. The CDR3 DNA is TGTGCCAGTCGCGGTCCCGCGGGTGAAAAACTGTTTTTT. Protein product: CASRGPAGEKLFF.

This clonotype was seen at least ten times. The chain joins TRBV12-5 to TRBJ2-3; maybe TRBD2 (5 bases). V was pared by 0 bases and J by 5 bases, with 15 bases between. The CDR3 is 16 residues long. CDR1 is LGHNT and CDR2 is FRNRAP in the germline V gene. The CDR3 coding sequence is TGTGCTAGTGGTTTGGTCCCGGGAAATATAGAAGATACGCAGTATTTT. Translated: CASGLVPGNIEDTQYF.

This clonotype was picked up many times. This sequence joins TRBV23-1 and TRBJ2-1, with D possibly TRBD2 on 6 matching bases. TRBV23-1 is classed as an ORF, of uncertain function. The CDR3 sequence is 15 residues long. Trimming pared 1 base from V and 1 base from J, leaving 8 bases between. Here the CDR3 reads CASSQLAASYNEQFF. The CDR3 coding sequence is TGCGCCAGCAGTCAATTAGCGGCTTCCTACAATGAGCAGTTCTTC.

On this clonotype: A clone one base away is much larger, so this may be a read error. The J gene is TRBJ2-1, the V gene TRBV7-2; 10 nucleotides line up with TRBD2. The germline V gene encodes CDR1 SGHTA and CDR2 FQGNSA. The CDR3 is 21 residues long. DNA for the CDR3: TGTGCCAGCAGCTTAGGTGCTAGCGGGAGAAGGGCAATTGTGGGGTACAATGGGCAGTTCTTC. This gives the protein CASSLGASGRRAIVGYNGQFF.

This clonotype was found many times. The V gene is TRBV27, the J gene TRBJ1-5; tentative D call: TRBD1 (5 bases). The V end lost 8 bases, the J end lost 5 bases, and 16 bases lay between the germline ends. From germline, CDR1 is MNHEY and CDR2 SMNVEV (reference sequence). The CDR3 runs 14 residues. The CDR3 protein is CASQDRNSDQPQHF. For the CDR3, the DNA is TGTGCCAGCCAAGACAGAAACTCAGATCAGCCCCAGCATTTT.

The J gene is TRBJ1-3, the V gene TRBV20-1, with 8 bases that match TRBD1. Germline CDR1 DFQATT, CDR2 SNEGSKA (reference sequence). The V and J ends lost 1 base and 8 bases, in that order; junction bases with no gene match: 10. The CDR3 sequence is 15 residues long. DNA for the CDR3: TGCAGTGCTAGAGTCCGACAGGGGCCGAAGGACACCATATATTTT. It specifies CSARVRQGPKDTIYF.

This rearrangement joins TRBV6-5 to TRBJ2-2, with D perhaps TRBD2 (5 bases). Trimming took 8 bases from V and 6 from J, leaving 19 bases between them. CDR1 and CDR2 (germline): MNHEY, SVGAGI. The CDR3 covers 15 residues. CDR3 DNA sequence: TGTGCCAGCCGCCCGGACTTCGTTCGCCCCGGGGAGCTGTTTTTT. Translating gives CASRPDFVRPGELFF.

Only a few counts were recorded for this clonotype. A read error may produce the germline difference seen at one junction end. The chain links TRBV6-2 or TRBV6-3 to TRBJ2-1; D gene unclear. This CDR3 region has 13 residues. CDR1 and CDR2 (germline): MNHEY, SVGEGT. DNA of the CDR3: TGTGCCAGCAGTTACTCCGCCCACAATGAGCGGTTCTTC. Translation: CASSYSAHNERFF.